This TCR beta chain is drawn from a study of CD8+ T cells in alopecia areata. Findings and caveats of the study: On tofacitinib, scalp clonality and expanded CD8+ clones among top 100 fell significantly.

Trimming took 8 bases from V and 2 from J, leaving 15 bases between them. Looked up from germline, CDR1 is MNHEY and CDR2 is SMNVEV (reference sequence). The CDR3 spans 14 residues. Treatment in this sample: oral pan-JAK inhibitor, 5-10 mg twice daily. Concerning this clone: The antigen remains unidentified.

Extraction of RNA preceded its reverse transcription into cDNA, which served as the sequencing template. Using immunoSEQ multiplex PCR, the repertoire was profiled, and TCRdb retains in-frame clones only, with some absent. The top ten clones hold about 24% of a sample with 90,000 to 120,000 clones, roughly 84% of them seen once. The chain has TRBV27 and TRBJ2-5; TRBD1 or TRBD2 may be the D gene (6 bases each). Sequencing used CD8+ T cells sorted from blood, obtained at week 24, from a patient treated with tofacitinib. This TCR was recovered from a human donor with alopecia areata. The CDR3 loop is CASQLVGGQETQYF. Here the CDR3 DNA reads TGTGCCAGCCAACTGGTAGGGGGGCAAGAGACCCAGTACTTC.